The next 15 T cell receptor beta chains were all read from a single sample in a study of cytomegalovirus exposure and HLA in healthy donors. The PCR ran on 60 Vbeta and 13 Jbeta primers. Clones were sequenced by immunoSEQ multiplex PCR, and TCRdb holds only the in-frame ones, with some missing. The sample has about 220,000 clones, around four fifths seen once. The material sequenced was PBMCs. Every receptor here comes from a boy younger than 10 in good health and CMV-seronegative.

Here the CDR3 DNA reads TGTGCCAGTAGTATCTTTCTCACAGATACGCAGTATTTT. It encodes CASSIFLTDTQYF. The chain carries TRBV19 and TRBJ2-3; D unresolved. The CDR3 totals 13 residues. Trimming pared 3 bases from V and 2 bases from J, leaving 6 bases between. CDR1 is LNHDA, CDR2 SQIVND, per germline (reference sequence).

This sequence joins TRBV19 and TRBJ1-1; D call uncertain. The V end lost 7 bases, the J end lost 3 bases, and 12 bases lay between the germline ends. Per the germline V gene, CDR1 is LNHDA and CDR2 is SQIVND (reference sequence). There are 13 residues in the CDR3. The CDR3: CASIRFSDTEAFF. The CDR3 DNA reads TGTGCCAGTATCAGGTTTTCGGACACTGAAGCTTTCTTT.

This chain links TRBV19 with TRBJ1-2, with D perhaps TRBD1 (6 bases). The V gene lost 3 bases and the J gene lost 8 bases, with 19 bases spanning the gap. The CDR3 has 15 amino acids. Germline V lookup: CDR1 LNHDA, CDR2 SQIVND (reference sequence). As DNA, the CDR3 is TGTGCCAGTAGTATGCAGGGCCAGGGGATATGGGGCTACACCTTC. Translated, it gives CASSMQGQGIWGYTF.

The chain has TRBV25-1 and TRBJ2-1; TRBD2 agrees at 7 bases. Germline CDR1 reads MGHDK; CDR2 reads SYGVNS. This CDR3 comprises 15 residues. V shed 1 base, J shed 0 bases, and the junction held 0 bases outside the gene matches. The CDR3 protein is CASSESSGSYNEQFF. Written as DNA, the CDR3 is TGTGCCAGCAGTGAATCTAGCGGCTCCTACAATGAGCAGTTCTTC.

The chain carries TRBV4-1 and TRBJ2-2; 14 nucleotides agree with TRBD2. The germline V gene encodes CDR1 MGHRA and CDR2 YSYEKL. This CDR3 has 21 residues. The ends lost 2 bases at V and 2 bases at J; junction bases unmatched: 13. CDR3 protein: CASSQPTSGRARRLNTGELFF. CDR3 nucleotides: TGCGCCAGCAGCCAACCGACTAGCGGGAGGGCCCGACGTCTTAACACCGGGGAGCTGTTTTTT.

The chain recombines TRBV19 with TRBJ1-5, with 7 bases that match TRBD1. V dropped 7 bases and J dropped 3; count of bases not matched to a gene: 6. Germline V lookup: CDR1 LNHDA, CDR2 SQIVND (reference sequence). The CDR3 length is 14 residues. CDR3: CASIRQGYNQPQHF. The CDR3 region has the DNA TGTGCCAGTATTAGACAGGGCTACAATCAGCCCCAGCATTTT.

This clone occurred once. The gene calls are TRBV6-5 and TRBJ2-1, with 8 nucleotides matching TRBD2. This CDR3 is built from 15 residues. V trimming: 4 bases; J trimming: 3 bases; junction bases outside the gene matches: 5. Germline V gene lookup returns CDR1 MNHEY and CDR2 SVGAGI. In DNA form, the CDR3 reads TGTGCCAGCAGTTCTGGACTAGCTTTCTACAATGAGCAGTTCTTC. Its protein is CASSSGLAFYNEQFF.

This clone was picked up one time. V is TRBV7-9 and J is TRBJ1-1; 7 bases are shared with TRBD1. The germline gives CDR1 SEHNR, CDR2 FQNEAQ (reference sequence). V was pared by 7 bases and J by 5 bases, with 7 bases of the junction left unmatched. The CDR3 extends over 13 amino acids. The CDR3 DNA sequence: TGTGCCAGCACTAGGACAGGCGAGACTGAAGCTTTCTTT. Translation gives CASTRTGETEAFF.

This chain connects TRBV30 to TRBJ1-1; unclear D gene. Trimming cost V 4 bases and J 0 bases, with 9 bases left between them. The V gene's germline CDR1 is GTSNPN and CDR2 SVGIG (reference sequence). CDR3 length: 13 amino acids. The CDR3 loop reads CAWTMLMNTEAFF. CDR3 nucleotides: TGTGCCTGGACCATGCTAATGAACACTGAAGCTTTCTTT.

V gene TRBV19 combines with J gene TRBJ2-1, with unresolved D. The germline gives CDR1 LNHDA, CDR2 SQIVND (reference sequence). Trimming removed 6 bases from V and 8 bases from J, with 14 bases in between. The CDR3 is made up of 13 amino acids. This chain's CDR3 is CASSRFGDHEQFF. CDR3 sequence (DNA): TGTGCCAGTAGCCGGTTCGGAGACCATGAGCAGTTCTTC.

This clone was counted once. This chain joins TRBV11-3 and TRBJ1-5; tentative D call: TRBD1 (5 bases). Looked up from germline, CDR1 is SGHNT and CDR2 is YENEEA. The CDR3 is made up of 15 amino acids. V was clipped by 5 bases and J by 1 base, with 12 bases between them. CDR3 loop: CASSPGGESNQPQHF. The CDR3 DNA sequence: TGTGCCAGCAGCCCTGGGGGGGAAAGCAATCAGCCCCAGCATTTT.

The chain employs TRBV10-3 and TRBJ1-1, with D hard to call. With 2 bases removed from V and 5 bases from J, the gap between germline ends came to 12 bases. Germline V gene lookup returns CDR1 ENHRY and CDR2 SYGVKD. The CDR3 runs to 14 residues. CDR3 DNA sequence: TGTGCCATCAGTGAGGTTGAGGGTCGGACTGAAGCTTTCTTT. Translation: CAISEVEGRTEAFF.

This sequence joins TRBV30 and TRBJ2-5; 10 bases are a match to TRBD1. Germline CDR1 and CDR2: GTSNPN and SVGIG (reference sequence). J was trimmed by 4 bases and V by 5 bases; bases with no gene match: 7. The CDR3 runs 14 residues. The CDR3 sequence: CAWVGQGTTETQYF. The CDR3 nucleotides read TGTGCCTGGGTGGGACAGGGGACAACAGAGACCCAGTACTTC.

The V call is TRBV6-4, the J call TRBJ2-5; 10 nucleotides line up with TRBD2. Germline assignment: CDR1 MRHNA and CDR2 SNTAGT. This CDR3 has 15 residues. V lost 8 bases to trimming and J lost 2 bases; unmatched junction nucleotides: 8. This chain's CDR3 is CASEDSGRSQETQYF. The CDR3 DNA follows: TGTGCCAGCGAAGATAGCGGGAGGAGTCAAGAGACCCAGTACTTC.

CDR3 protein: CASSPELTGNGNTEAFF. CDR3 bases: TGTGCCAGCAGCCCCGAACTGACAGGAAATGGAAACACTGAAGCTTTCTTT. This chain joins TRBV9 and TRBJ1-1; TRBD1 might be the D (6 bases). The CDR3 loop spans 17 amino acids. Per the germline V gene, CDR1 is SGDLS and CDR2 is YYNGEE. Deletions cut 4 bases from V and 2 bases from J, with 21 bases between.